Listed here are 6 T cell receptor beta chains from one sample, sequenced in a study of cytomegalovirus exposure and HLA in healthy donors listed by TCRdb under 2017. Preparation of the library involved the immunoSEQ multiplex PCR assay. For the multiplex PCR, a mixture combining 60 forward primers for TCR Vbeta segments and 13 reverse primers for TCR Jbeta segments was used. TCRdb obtained this table from immuneACCESS and retained in-frame rearrangements with V and J assigned. These tables miss some clones; where compared with another copy, unresolved V genes account for less than half of the shortfall, and the remainder is unexplained. The sample table holds approximately 80,000 clones. The biggest ten clones account for about 1.1% of the sample. The sequenced sample was PBMCs. These receptors came from a woman aged 25 to 39 in good health and CMV-seronegative.

In DNA form, the CDR3 reads TGTGCCAGCAGACCCGGGACAGCGAACACTGAAGCTTTCTTT. Its translation is CASRPGTANTEAFF. V usage is TRBV6-1 and J usage is TRBJ1-1; 7 bases match TRBD1. V shed 6 bases, J shed 1 base, and the junction held 5 bases outside the gene matches. This CDR3 contains 14 residues. Germline CDR1 is MNHNS and CDR2 is SASEGT.

This sequence joins TRBV5-5 and TRBJ2-7; no definite D call. This CDR3 has 13 residues. V gave up 3 bases and J gave up 3 bases, with 10 bases separating them. CDR1 SGHKS and CDR2 YYEKEE come from the germline V gene (reference sequence). The CDR3 loop is CASSSTPVYEQYF. The CDR3 DNA follows: TGTGCCAGCAGCTCCACTCCGGTCTACGAGCAGTACTTC.

The V gene is TRBV27, the J gene TRBJ2-3; D possibly corresponds to TRBD1 (6 bases). The CDR3 runs 15 residues. Germline V CDR1 and CDR2: MNHEY, SMNVEV (reference sequence). V lost 5 bases and J 1 base, leaving 13 bases between the germline ends. The CDR3 loop reads CASSTRTAGTDTQYF. CDR3 nucleotides: TGTGCCAGCAGTACTAGGACAGCTGGCACAGATACGCAGTATTTT.

The chain carries TRBV29-1 and TRBJ2-1, with 7 bases fitting TRBD2. Per the germline V gene, CDR1 is SQVTM and CDR2 is ANQGSEA. The CDR3 covers 14 residues. V lost 3 bases and J lost 8; bases outside the gene matches: 10. The CDR3 loop is CSVDKRGLNHEQFF. The CDR3 DNA follows: TGCAGCGTTGACAAGCGGGGATTAAACCATGAGCAGTTCTTC.

This rearrangement joins TRBV28 to TRBJ2-1; a possible D gene is TRBD2 (6 bases). V was cut by 4 bases and J by 2 bases, with 15 bases left in between. CDR1 and CDR2 from the germline V gene are MDHEN and SYDVKM. The CDR3 extends over 16 amino acids. The CDR3 DNA reads as TGTGCCAGCAGTTCCCCCCGGGGGACCCCCTACAATGAGCAGTTCTTC. This sequence encodes CASSSPRGTPYNEQFF. The variable domain in full, with the rest retrieved from reference TRBV28 and TRBJ2-1, is DVKVTQSSRYLVKRTGEKVFLECVQDMDHENMFWYRQDPGLGLRLIYFSYDVKMKEKGDIPEGYSVSREKKERFSLILESASTNQTSMYLCASSSPRGTPYNEQFFGPGTRLTVL.

This sequence joins TRBV5-1 and TRBJ1-1, with 10 bases matching TRBD1. The CDR3 has 14 residues. V dropped 7 bases and J dropped 4; count of bases not matched to a gene: 7. Germline V gene lookup returns CDR1 SGHRS and CDR2 YFSETQ. CDR3 protein: CASQLGQGGTEAFF. The CDR3 DNA is TGCGCCAGCCAACTCGGACAGGGGGGCACTGAAGCTTTCTTT. Drawing the rest from reference TRBV5-1 and TRBJ1-1, the complete variable domain is KAGVTQTPRYLIKTRGQQVTLSCSPISGHRSVSWYQQTPGQGLQFLFEYFSETQRNKGNFPGRFSGRQFSNSRSEMNVSTLELGDSALYLCASQLGQGGTEAFFGQGTRLTVV.